This T cell receptor (beta chain) was observed in a study of T cells in Graves' hyperthyroidism and ophthalmopathy. Whole-study results and caveats: Ophthalmopathy cases were set apart from stable hyperthyroidism by a 13 V-J model.

It was considered stable Graves' hyperthyroidism when ophthalmopathy did not progress within 18 months. There are a few counts of this clonotype. As yet, its antigen is unknown. Amplified TCR beta CDR3 regions derived from RNA transcripts. The TCR CDR3 was amplified in a first-round RT-PCR using the HTBI primer set. In TCRdb, the multiplex PCR reads were re-called with MiXCR into one record per CDR3 protein. This table holds 300,000 to 450,000 distinct CDR3 sequences, around a quarter found once. The source material was blood. The clonotype comes from a man aged 50-60 years with Graves' hyperthyroidism.

The CDR3 loop is CASGLYFGGVETQYF. CDR3 coding DNA: TGTGCTAGTGGTTTGTACTTTGGGGGCGTAGAGACCCAGTACTTC. This chain joins TRBV12-5 and TRBJ2-5; possibly TRBD1 for D (6 bases). Trimming removed 2 bases at V and 4 bases at J, with 14 bases between. Germline V gene lookup returns CDR1 LGHNT and CDR2 FRNRAP. The CDR3 contains 15 residues.